A selection of T cell receptor beta chains follows, all from one sample in a study of technical replicates of blood from several donors. The protocol was immunoSEQ multiplex PCR, while the TCRdb copy is restricted to in-frame clones and leaves out a portion. There are approximately 70,000 clones in the sample; approximately 97% occur only once, and approximately 0.21% lies in the top ten. Sequenced: T cells isolated from PBMCs. The receptors stem from a human donor in good health. CDR3s include the opening cysteine and the closing phenylalanine or tryptophan. D genes are given only for firm matches.

J | V | D | DNA | CDR3
TRBJ2-2 | TRBV5-1 | TRBD1 | TGCGCCAGCAGCTTGGTTCCCGGGACAGTTACCGGGGAGCTGTTTTTT | CASSLVPGTVTGELFF
TRBJ2-7 | TRBV6-1 | - | TGTGCCAGCAGTGAAGGGGAACCAGGGGCCACCTACGAGCAGTACTTC | CASSEGEPGATYEQYF
TRBJ2-2 | TRBV4-1 | TRBD1 | TGCGCCAGCAGCCAATTTGCGGCAGGGGGCAGTTACACCGGGGAGCTGTTTTTT | CASSQFAAGGSYTGELFF
TRBJ2-1 | TRBV6-1 | - | TGTGCCAGCAGTGAGGAGAGGCGCACCTACAATGAGCAGTTCTTC | CASSEERRTYNEQFF
TRBJ1-6 | TRBV30 | - | TGTGCCTGGGGGGCGGACAAGAGCTCCTATAATTCACCCCTCCACTTT | CAWGADKSSYNSPLHF
TRBJ1-2 | TRBV7-9 | - | TGTGCCAGCAGCTTAGCTATGACACCTAACTATGGCTACACCTTC | CASSLAMTPNYGYTF
TRBJ2-3 | TRBV7-3 | - | TGTGCCAGCAGCGCAGGTAGCACAGATACGCAGTATTTT | CASSAGSTDTQYF
TRBJ1-1 | TRBV27 | TRBD1 | TGTGCCACCACCGCCGGGACAGGGGAGTTGAACACTGAAGCTTTCTTT | CATTAGTGELNTEAFF
TRBJ1-4 | TRBV5-1 | - | TGCGCCAGCAGCGCCTCCGGGGTTGGTGAAAAACTGTTTTTT | CASSASGVGEKLFF
TRBJ2-1 | TRBV5-1 | TRBD1 | TGCGCCAGCAGCGAGGACAGGGGGTACAATGAGCAGTTCTTC | CASSEDRGYNEQFF
TRBJ2-3 | TRBV28 | - | TGTGCCAGCAGTCTGGGGAGCGTGGATACGCAGTATTTT | CASSLGSVDTQYF
TRBJ1-2 | TRBV7-2 | - | TGTGCCAGCAGCCGCGGGGGGGTTGGCTACACCTTC | CASSRGGVGYTF
TRBJ2-7 | TRBV28 | - | TGTGCCAGCAGCGGTAGGGGGACGGACGAGCAGTACTTC | CASSGRGTDEQYF
TRBJ1-5 | TRBV5-1 | - | TGCGCCAGCAGCTTGGCCGCGGGGAGCCAGCCCCAGCATTTT | CASSLAAGSQPQHF